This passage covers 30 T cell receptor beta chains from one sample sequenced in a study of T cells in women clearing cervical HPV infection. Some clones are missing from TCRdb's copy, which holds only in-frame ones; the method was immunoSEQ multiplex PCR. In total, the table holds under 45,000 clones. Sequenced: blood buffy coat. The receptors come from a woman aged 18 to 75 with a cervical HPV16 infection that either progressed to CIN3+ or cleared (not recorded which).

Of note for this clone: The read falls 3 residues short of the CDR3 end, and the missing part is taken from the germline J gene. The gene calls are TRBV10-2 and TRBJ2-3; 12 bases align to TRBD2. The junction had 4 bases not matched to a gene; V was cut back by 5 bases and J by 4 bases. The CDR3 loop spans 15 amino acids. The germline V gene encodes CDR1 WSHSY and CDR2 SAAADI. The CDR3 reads CASSPTSGRSDTQYF. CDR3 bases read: TGCGCCAGCAGTCCAACTAGCGGGAGGTCAGATACG.

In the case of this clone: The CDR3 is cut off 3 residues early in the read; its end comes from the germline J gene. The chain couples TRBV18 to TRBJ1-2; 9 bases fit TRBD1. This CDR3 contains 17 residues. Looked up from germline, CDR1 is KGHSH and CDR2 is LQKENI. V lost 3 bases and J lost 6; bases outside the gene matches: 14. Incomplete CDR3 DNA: TGTGCCAGCTCACCGACTACTGCACCGGGACAGGGAAATGGC. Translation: CASSPTTAPGQGNG. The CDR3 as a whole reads CASSPTTAPGQGNGYTF.

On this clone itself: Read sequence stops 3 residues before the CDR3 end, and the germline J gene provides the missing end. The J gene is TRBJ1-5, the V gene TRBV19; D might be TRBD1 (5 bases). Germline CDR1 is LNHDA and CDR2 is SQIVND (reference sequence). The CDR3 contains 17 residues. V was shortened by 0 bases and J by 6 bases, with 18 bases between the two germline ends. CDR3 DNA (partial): TGTGCCAGTAGTATAGATATTCAGGGCCCTTGGGGTCAGCCC. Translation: CASSIDIQGPWGQP. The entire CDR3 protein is CASSIDIQGPWGQPQHF. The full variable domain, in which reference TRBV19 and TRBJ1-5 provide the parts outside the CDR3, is DGGITQSPKYLFRKEGQNVTLSCEQNLNHDAMYWYRQDPGQGLRLIYYSQIVNDFQKGDIAEGYSVSREKKESFPLTVTSAQKNPTAFYLCASSIDIQGPWGQPQHFGDGTRLSIL.

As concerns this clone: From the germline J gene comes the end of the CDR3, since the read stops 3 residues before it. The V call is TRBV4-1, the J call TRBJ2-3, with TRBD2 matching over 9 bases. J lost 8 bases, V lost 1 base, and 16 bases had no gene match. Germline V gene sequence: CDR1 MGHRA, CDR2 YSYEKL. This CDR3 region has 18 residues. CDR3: CASSQGEEIAGDRSTQYF. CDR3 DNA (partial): TGCGCCAGCAGCCAAGGAGAGGAAATAGCGGGAGATAGGAGTACG.

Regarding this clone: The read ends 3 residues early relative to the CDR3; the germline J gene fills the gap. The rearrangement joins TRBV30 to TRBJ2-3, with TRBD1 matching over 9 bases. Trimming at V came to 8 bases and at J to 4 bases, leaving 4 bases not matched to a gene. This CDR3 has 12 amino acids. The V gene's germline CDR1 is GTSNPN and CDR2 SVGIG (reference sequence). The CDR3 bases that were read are TGTGCCGGCACAGGGGGCGCAGATACG. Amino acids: CAGTGGADT. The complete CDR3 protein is CAGTGGADTQYF.

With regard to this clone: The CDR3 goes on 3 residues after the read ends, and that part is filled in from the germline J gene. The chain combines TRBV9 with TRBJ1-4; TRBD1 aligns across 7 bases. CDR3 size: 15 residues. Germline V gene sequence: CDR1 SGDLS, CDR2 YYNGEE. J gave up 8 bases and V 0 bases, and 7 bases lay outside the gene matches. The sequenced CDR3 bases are TGTGCCAGCAGCGTAGCTACAGGGGTTGGCGAAAAA. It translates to CASSVATGVGEK. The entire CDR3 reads CASSVATGVGEKLFF.

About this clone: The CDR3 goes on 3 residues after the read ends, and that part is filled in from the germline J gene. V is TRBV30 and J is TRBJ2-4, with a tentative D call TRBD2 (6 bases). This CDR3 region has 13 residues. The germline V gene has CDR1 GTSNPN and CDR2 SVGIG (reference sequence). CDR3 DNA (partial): TGTGCCTGGATCCAGCCCCCCCGGAGGGGT. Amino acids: CAWIQPPRRG. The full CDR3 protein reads CAWIQPPRRGQYF.

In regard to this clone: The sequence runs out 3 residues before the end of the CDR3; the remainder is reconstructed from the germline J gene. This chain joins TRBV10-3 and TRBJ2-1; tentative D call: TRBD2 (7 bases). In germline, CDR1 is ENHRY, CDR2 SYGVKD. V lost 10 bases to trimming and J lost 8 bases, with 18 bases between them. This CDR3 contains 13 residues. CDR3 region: CATGGREKDEQFF. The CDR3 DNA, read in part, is TGTGCCACCGGGGGGCGGGAGAAGGATGAG.

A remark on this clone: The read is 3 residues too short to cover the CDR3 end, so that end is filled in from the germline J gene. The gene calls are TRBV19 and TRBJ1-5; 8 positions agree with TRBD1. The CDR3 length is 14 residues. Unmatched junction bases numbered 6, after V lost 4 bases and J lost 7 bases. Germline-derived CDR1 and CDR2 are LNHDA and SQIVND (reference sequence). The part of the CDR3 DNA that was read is TGTGCCAGTAGTACAACAGGGGGATGGCAGCCC. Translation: CASSTTGGWQP. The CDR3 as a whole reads CASSTTGGWQPQHF.

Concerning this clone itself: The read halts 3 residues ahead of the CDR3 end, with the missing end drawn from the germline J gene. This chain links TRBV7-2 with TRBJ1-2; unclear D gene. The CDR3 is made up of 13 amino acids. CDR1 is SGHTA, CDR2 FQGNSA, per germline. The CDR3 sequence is CASSLWAGTDYTF. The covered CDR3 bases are TGTGCCAGCAGCTTATGGGCGGGAACTGAC.

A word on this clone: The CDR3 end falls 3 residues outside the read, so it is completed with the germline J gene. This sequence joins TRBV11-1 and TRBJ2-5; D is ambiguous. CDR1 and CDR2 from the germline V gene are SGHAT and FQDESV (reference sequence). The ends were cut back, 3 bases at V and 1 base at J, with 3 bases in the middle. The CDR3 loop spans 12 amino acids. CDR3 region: CASSFSQETQYF. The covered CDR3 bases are TGTGCCAGCAGCTTCAGCCAAGAGACC. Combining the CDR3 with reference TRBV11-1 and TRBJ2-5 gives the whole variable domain EAEVAQSPRYKITEKSQAVAFWCDPISGHATLYWYRQILGQGPELLVQFQDESVVDDSQLPKDRFSAERLKGVDSTLKIQPAELGDSAMYLCASSFSQETQYFGPGTRLLVL.

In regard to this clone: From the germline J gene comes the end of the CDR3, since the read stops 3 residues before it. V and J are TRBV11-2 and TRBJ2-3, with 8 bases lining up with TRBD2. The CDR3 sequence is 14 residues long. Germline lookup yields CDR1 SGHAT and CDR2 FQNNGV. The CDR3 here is CASSALAAWETQYF. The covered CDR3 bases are TGTGCCAGCAGCGCACTAGCGGCGTGGGAGACG.

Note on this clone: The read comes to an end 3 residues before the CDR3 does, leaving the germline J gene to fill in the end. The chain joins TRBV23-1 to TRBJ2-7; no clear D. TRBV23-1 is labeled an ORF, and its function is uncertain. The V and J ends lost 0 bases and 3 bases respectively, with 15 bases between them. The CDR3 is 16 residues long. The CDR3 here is CASSQSSPLTNYEQYF. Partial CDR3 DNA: TGCGCCAGCAGTCAATCATCCCCACTAACGAACTACGAG.

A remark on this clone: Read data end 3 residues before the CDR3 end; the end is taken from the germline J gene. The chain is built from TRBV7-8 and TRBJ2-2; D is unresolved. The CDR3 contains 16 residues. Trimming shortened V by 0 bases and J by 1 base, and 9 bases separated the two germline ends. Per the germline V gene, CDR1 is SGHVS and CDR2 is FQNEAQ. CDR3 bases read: TGTGCCAGCAGCTTAGCGTGGCGGATGAACACCGGGGAG. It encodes CASSLAWRMNTGE. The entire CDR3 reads CASSLAWRMNTGELFF.

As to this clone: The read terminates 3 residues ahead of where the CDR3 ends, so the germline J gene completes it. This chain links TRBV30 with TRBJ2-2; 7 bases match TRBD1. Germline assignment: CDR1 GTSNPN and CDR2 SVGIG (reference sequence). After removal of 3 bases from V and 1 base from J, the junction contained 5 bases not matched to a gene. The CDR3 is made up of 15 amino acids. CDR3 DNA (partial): TGTGCCTGGAGCCATGGGACAGTGAACACCGGGGAG. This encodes CAWSHGTVNTGE. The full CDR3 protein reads CAWSHGTVNTGELFF.

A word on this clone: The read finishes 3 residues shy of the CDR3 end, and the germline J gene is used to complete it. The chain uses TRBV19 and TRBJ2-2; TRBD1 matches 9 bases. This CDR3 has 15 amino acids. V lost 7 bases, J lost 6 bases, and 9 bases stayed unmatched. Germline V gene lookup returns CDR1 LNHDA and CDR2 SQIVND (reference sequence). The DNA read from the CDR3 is TGTGCCAGTACAGTCGGACAGGGGTCTGCCGGGGAG. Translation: CASTVGQGSAGE. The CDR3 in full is CASTVGQGSAGELFF. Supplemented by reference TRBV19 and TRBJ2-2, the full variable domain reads DGGITQSPKYLFRKEGQNVTLSCEQNLNHDAMYWYRQDPGQGLRLIYYSQIVNDFQKGDIAEGYSVSREKKESFPLTVTSAQKNPTAFYLCASTVGQGSAGELFFGEGSRLTVL.

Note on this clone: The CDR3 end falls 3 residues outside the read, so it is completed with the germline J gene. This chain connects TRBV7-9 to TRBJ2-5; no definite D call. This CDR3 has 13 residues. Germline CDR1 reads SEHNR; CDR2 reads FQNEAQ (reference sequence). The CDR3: CASRGSRTDTQYF. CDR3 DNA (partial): TGTGCCAGCAGGGGCAGCCGCACAGATACC. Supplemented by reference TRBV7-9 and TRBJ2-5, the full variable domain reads DTGVSQNPRHKITKRGQNVTFRCDPISEHNRLYWYRQTLGQGPEFLTYFQNEAQLEKSRLLSDRFSAERPKGSFSTLEIQRTEQGDSAMYLCASRGSRTDTQYFGPGTRLLVL.

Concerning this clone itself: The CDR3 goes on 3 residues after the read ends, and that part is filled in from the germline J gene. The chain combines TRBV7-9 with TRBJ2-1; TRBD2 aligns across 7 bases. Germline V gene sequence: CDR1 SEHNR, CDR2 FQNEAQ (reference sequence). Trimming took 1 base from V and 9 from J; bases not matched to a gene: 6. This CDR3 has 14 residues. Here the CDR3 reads CASSLVGLEAEQFF. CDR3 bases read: TGTGCCAGCAGCTTAGTCGGACTAGAGGCTGAG.

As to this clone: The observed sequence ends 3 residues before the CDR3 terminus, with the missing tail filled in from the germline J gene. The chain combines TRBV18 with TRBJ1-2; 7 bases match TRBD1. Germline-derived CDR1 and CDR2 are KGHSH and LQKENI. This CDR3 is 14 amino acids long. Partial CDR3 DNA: TGTGCCAGCTCACAAAGGGGGCGGGACAATGAC. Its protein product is CASSQRGRDND. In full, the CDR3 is CASSQRGRDNDYTF.

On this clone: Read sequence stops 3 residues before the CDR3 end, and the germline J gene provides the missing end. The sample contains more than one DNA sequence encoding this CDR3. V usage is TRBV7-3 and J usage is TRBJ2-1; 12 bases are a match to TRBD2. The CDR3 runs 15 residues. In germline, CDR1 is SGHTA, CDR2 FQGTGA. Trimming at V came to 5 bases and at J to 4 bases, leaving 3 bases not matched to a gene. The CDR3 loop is CASSPGLAGYNEQFF. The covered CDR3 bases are TGTGCCAGCAGCCCAGGACTAGCGGGGTACAATGAG.

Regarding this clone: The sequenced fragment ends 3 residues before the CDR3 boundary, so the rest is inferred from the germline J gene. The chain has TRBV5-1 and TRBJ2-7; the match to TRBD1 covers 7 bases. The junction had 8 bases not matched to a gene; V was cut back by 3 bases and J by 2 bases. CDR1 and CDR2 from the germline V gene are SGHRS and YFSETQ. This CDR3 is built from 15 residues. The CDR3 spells CASSWVGTAAYEQYF. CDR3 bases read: TGCGCCAGCAGCTGGGTCGGGACAGCTGCCTACGAG. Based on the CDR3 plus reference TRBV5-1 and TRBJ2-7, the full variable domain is KAGVTQTPRYLIKTRGQQVTLSCSPISGHRSVSWYQQTPGQGLQFLFEYFSETQRNKGNFPGRFSGRQFSNSRSEMNVSTLELGDSALYLCASSWVGTAAYEQYFGPGTRLTVT.

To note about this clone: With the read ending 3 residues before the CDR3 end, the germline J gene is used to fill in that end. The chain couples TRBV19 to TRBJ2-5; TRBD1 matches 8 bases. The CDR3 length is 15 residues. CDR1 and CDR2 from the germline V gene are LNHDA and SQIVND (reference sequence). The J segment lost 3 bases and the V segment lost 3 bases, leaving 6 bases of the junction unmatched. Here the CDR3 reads CASSIWGQEKETQYF. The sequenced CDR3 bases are TGTGCCAGTAGTATCTGGGGACAGGAGAAAGAGACC.

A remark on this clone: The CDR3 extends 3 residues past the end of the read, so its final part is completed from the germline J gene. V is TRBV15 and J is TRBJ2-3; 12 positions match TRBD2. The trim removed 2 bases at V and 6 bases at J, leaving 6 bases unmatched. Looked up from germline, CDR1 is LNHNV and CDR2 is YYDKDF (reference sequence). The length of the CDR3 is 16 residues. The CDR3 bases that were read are TGTGCCACCAGCAGACCCCTAGCGGGAGGGGCGGATACG. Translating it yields CATSRPLAGGADT. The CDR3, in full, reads CATSRPLAGGADTQYF.

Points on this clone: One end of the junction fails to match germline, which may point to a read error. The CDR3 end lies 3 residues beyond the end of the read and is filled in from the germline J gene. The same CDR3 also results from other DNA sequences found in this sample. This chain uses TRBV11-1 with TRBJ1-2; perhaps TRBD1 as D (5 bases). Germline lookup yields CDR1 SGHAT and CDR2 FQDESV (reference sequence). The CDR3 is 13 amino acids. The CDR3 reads CASSSARGYGYTF. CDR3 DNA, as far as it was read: TGTGCCAGCAGTTCGGCCCGGGGGTATGGT.

The covered CDR3 bases are TGTGCCAGCAGTTTGTCCGACAGGGGAACCTACGAG. Amino acids: CASSLSDRGTYE. The whole CDR3 is CASSLSDRGTYEQYF. The chain combines TRBV28 with TRBJ2-7; 8 bases are a match to TRBD1. The CDR3 goes on 3 residues after the read ends, and that part is filled in from the germline J gene. The germline gives CDR1 MDHEN, CDR2 SYDVKM. The CDR3 is 15 residues long. The V segment lost 3 bases and the J segment 2 bases; nucleotides outside the gene matches: 6.

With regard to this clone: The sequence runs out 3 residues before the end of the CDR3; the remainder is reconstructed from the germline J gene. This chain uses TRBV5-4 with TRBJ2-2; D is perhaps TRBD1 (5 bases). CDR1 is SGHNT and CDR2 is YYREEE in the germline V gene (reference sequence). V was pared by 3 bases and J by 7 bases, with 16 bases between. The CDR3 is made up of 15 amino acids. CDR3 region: CASSSLQASHGELFF. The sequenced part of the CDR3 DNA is TGTGCCAGCAGCTCACTACAGGCCTCCCACGGGGAG. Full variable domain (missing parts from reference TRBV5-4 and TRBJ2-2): ETGVTQSPTHLIKTRGQQVTLRCSSQSGHNTVSWYQQALGQGPQFIFQYYREEENGRGNFPPRFSGLQFPNYSSELNVNALELDDSALYLCASSSLQASHGELFFGEGSRLTVL.

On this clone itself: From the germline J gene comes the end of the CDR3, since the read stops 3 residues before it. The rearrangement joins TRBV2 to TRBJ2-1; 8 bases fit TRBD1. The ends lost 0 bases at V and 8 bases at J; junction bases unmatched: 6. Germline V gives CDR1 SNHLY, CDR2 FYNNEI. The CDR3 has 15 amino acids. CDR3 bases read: TGTGCCAGCAGTGAAGCGGGGGCAGGGGGCGATGAG. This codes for CASSEAGAGGDE. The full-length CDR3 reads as CASSEAGAGGDEQFF.

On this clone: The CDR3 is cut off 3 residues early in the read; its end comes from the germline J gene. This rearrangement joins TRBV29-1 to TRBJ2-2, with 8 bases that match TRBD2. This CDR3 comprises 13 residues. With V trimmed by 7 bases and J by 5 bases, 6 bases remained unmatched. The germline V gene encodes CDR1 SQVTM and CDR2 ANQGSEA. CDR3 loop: CSAGTSWTGELFF. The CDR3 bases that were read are TGCAGCGCCGGGACTAGTTGGACCGGGGAG.

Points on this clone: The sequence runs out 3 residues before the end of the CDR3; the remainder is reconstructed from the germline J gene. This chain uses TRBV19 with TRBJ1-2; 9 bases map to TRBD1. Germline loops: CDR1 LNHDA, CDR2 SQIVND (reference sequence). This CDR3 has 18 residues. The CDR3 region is CASSIGEEVRDRVYDYTF. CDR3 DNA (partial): TGTGCCAGTAGTATAGGGGAAGAGGTGAGGGACAGGGTCTACGAC. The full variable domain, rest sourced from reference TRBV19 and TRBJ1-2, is DGGITQSPKYLFRKEGQNVTLSCEQNLNHDAMYWYRQDPGQGLRLIYYSQIVNDFQKGDIAEGYSVSREKKESFPLTVTSAQKNPTAFYLCASSIGEEVRDRVYDYTFGSGTRLTVV.

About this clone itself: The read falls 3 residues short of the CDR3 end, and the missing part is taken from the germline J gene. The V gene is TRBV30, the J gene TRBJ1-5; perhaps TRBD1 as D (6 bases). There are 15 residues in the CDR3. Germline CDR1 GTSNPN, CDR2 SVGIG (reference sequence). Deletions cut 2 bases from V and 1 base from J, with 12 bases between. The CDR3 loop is CAWSKGDISNQPQHF. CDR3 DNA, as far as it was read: TGTGCCTGGAGTAAGGGGGATATCAGCAATCAGCCC.